The clone carrying this T cell receptor (beta chain) appeared a few times. The data are from a study of identical twins. MiXCR was run by TCRdb on the 5' RACE reads, yielding one entry per CDR3 protein. The sample consists of about 240,000 distinct CDR3 sequences, about 11% of them appearing once. Sequencing was done on a sample of memory T cells sorted from blood. The clonotype originates from a man aged 50 to 60 in good health.

The CDR3 DNA reads TGTGCCAGCAGCCAAGGGCAGGGGGCCCACTCCTACGAGCAGTACTTC. It encodes CASSQGQGAHSYEQYF. The J gene is TRBJ2-7, the V gene TRBV4-2; 8 bases fit TRBD1. Germline V CDR1 and CDR2: LGHNA, YNFKEQ. With 1 base clipped from V and 0 bases from J, the junction kept 5 bases outside the gene matches. The CDR3 sequence is 16 residues long.